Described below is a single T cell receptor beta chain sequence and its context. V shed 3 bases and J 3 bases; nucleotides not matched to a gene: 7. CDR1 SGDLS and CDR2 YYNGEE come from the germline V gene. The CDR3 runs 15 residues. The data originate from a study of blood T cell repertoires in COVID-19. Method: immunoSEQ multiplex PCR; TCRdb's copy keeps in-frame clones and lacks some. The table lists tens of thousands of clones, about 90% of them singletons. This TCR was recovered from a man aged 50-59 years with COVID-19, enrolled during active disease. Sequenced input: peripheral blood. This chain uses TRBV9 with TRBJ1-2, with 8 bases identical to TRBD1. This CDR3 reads CASSANGQGDYGYTF. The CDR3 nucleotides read TGTGCCAGCAGCGCTAACGGACAGGGTGACTATGGCTACACCTTC.